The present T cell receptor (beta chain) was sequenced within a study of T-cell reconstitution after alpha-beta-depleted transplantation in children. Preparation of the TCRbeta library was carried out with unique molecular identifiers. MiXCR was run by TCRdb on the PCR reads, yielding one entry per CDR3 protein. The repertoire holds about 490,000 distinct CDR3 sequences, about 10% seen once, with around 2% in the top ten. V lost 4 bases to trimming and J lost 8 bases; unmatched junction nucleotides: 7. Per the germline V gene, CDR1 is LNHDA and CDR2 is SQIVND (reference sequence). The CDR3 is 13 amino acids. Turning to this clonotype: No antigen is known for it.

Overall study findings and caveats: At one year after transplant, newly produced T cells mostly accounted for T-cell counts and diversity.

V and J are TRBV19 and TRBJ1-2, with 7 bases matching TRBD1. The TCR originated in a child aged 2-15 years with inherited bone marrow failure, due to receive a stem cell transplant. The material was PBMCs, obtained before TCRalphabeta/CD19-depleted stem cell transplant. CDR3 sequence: CASSTDRMNGYTF. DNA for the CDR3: TGTGCCAGTAGTACGGACAGGATGAACGGCTACACCTTC. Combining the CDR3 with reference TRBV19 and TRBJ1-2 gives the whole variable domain DGGITQSPKYLFRKEGQNVTLSCEQNLNHDAMYWYRQDPGQGLRLIYYSQIVNDFQKGDIAEGYSVSREKKESFPLTVTSAQKNPTAFYLCASSTDRMNGYTFGSGTRLTVV.